Following are 14 T cell receptor beta chains from one sample sequenced in a study of T cell changes during pregnancy in multiple sclerosis. The protocol was immunoSEQ multiplex PCR, while the TCRdb copy is restricted to in-frame clones and leaves out a portion. Counted here are more than 50,000 clones, about 91% occurring once; the ten biggest clones make up around 0.85%. This sample comprised peripheral blood, obtained before pregnancy. Every receptor here comes from a female donor with multiple sclerosis, enrolled in a pregnancy study.

The chain links TRBV7-7 to TRBJ2-1; 7 positions agree with TRBD2. Germline CDR1 reads SSHAT; CDR2 reads FNYEAQ (reference sequence). The CDR3 length is 15 residues. V trimming: 3 bases; J trimming: 6 bases; junction bases outside the gene matches: 8. The CDR3 sequence is CASSFGGGGLNEQFF. CDR3 coding DNA: TGTGCCAGCAGCTTCGGCGGGGGAGGCCTCAATGAGCAGTTCTTC.

This clone was observed a single time. V gene TRBV4-1 combines with J gene TRBJ2-2; 9 nucleotides match TRBD2. This CDR3 has 15 amino acids. Unmatched junction bases numbered 2, after V lost 0 bases and J lost 6 bases. CDR1 and CDR2 from the germline V gene are MGHRA and YSYEKL. The chain's CDR3 is CASSQDQRGAGELFF. CDR3 in DNA: TGCGCCAGCAGCCAAGACCAGCGGGGGGCCGGGGAGCTGTTTTTT.

The rearrangement uses TRBV7-2 and TRBJ2-3; D not certain. The germline CDR1 and CDR2 sequences are SGHTA and FQGNSA. Trimming left V 2 bases short and J 0 bases short, with 6 bases between. The CDR3 sequence is 14 residues long. The CDR3 bases are TGTGCCAGCAGCTTAACCAGGAGCACAGATACGCAGTATTTT. The encoded protein is CASSLTRSTDTQYF. Looking up the rest from reference TRBV7-2 and TRBJ2-3 gives the full variable domain: GAGVSQSPSNKVTEKGKDVELRCDPISGHTALYWYRQSLGQGLEFLIYFQGNSAPDKSGLPSDRFSAERTGGSVSTLTIQRTQQEDSAVYLCASSLTRSTDTQYFGPGTRLTVL.

This chain links TRBV7-2 with TRBJ2-5, with D perhaps TRBD2 (6 bases). The CDR3 length is 14 residues. The V gene lost 4 bases and the J gene lost 1 base, with 10 bases spanning the gap. In germline, CDR1 is SGHTA, CDR2 FQGNSA. CDR3 coding DNA: TGTGCCAGCAGCTGGACACTAGCCCAAGAGACCCAGTACTTC. Amino acid sequence: CASSWTLAQETQYF.

This chain joins TRBV5-1 and TRBJ1-5; D unresolved. Trimming took 3 bases from V and 3 from J, leaving 10 bases between them. The CDR3 contains 14 residues. Germline CDR1 reads SGHRS; CDR2 reads YFSETQ. In DNA form, the CDR3 reads TGCGCCAGCAGCTCCGACGGGGACAATCAGCCCCAGCATTTT. The encoded protein is CASSSDGDNQPQHF.

The J gene is TRBJ2-5, the V gene TRBV5-1, with D possibly being TRBD1 (5 bases). CDR1 is SGHRS and CDR2 is YFSETQ in the germline V gene. Trimming stripped 4 bases from V and 3 bases from J, with 22 bases between. The CDR3 has 17 residues. DNA of the CDR3: TGCGCCAGCAGCCCCATTACCGGACAAGGCCCTAAAGAGACCCAGTACTTC. It codes for CASSPITGQGPKETQYF.

The chain joins TRBV5-5 to TRBJ1-2, with D possibly TRBD1 on 5 matching bases. Looked up from germline, CDR1 is SGHKS and CDR2 is YYEKEE (reference sequence). V lost 2 bases to trimming and J lost 9 bases, with 11 bases between them. This CDR3 spans 12 amino acids. CDR3 sequence: CASSLGAGSYTF. Here the CDR3 DNA reads TGTGCCAGCAGCTTAGGGGCGGGGAGCTACACCTTC.

The chain uses TRBV5-6 and TRBJ2-2; 11 bases fit TRBD1. The CDR3 spans 17 residues. Germline loops: CDR1 SGHDT, CDR2 YYEEEE. Trimming cost V 4 bases and J 4 bases; bases outside gene matches: 9. CDR3 sequence (DNA): TGTGCCAGCAGCGTGGTGGACAGGGGGCGCGGCACCGGGGAGCTGTTTTTT. Its translation is CASSVVDRGRGTGELFF. Complete variable domain (other parts from reference TRBV5-6 and TRBJ2-2): DAGVTQSPTHLIKTRGQQVTLRCSPKSGHDTVSWYQQALGQGPQFIFQYYEEEERQRGNFPDRFSGHQFPNYSSELNVNALLLGDSALYLCASSVVDRGRGTGELFFGEGSRLTVL.

V gene TRBV29-1 combines with J gene TRBJ2-7; D gene unclear. Germline V CDR1 and CDR2: SQVTM, ANQGSEA. The CDR3 is 12 residues long. Trimming pared 3 bases from V and 6 bases from J, leaving 12 bases between. CDR3 protein: CSVEAPSREQYF. Here the CDR3 DNA reads TGCAGCGTTGAGGCCCCTTCACGCGAGCAGTACTTC.

This rearrangement joins TRBV30 to TRBJ2-5; D gene uncertain. The CDR3 is 13 residues long. Germline loops: CDR1 GTSNPN, CDR2 SVGIG (reference sequence). With 0 bases removed from V and 3 bases from J, the gap between germline ends came to 8 bases. In DNA form, the CDR3 reads TGTGCCTGGAGTGTACGCACGGAAGAGACCCAGTACTTC. It specifies CAWSVRTEETQYF. The whole variable domain, filled in from reference TRBV30 and TRBJ2-5, reads SQTIHQWPATLVQPVGSPLSLECTVEGTSNPNLYWYRQAAGRGLQLLFYSVGIGQISSEVPQNLSASRPQDRQFILSSKKLLLSDSGFYLCAWSVRTEETQYFGPGTRLLVL.

V and J are TRBV29-1 and TRBJ2-5; the match to TRBD2 covers 10 bases. Germline V gene sequence: CDR1 SQVTM, CDR2 ANQGSEA. V shed 6 bases and J 3 bases; nucleotides not matched to a gene: 7. The CDR3 length is 14 residues. This CDR3 reads CSVGLAVTEETQYF. CDR3 nucleotide sequence: TGCAGCGTAGGACTAGCGGTAACGGAAGAGACCCAGTACTTC.

The rearrangement links TRBV15 to TRBJ1-1; 10 bases map to TRBD1. The ends lost 0 bases at V and 6 bases at J; junction bases unmatched: 7. The CDR3 spans 16 residues. Germline CDR1 is LNHNV and CDR2 is YYDKDF (reference sequence). CDR3 coding DNA: TGTGCCACCAGCAGAGAGGGACAGGGGACGTTCGCTGAAGCTTTCTTT. Amino acid sequence: CATSREGQGTFAEAFF.

The chain employs TRBV6-4 and TRBJ1-2; D is ambiguous. Germline lookup yields CDR1 MRHNA and CDR2 SNTAGT. This CDR3 has 16 residues. With 2 bases removed from V and 0 bases from J, the gap between germline ends came to 13 bases. The CDR3 coding sequence is TGTGCCAGCAGTGACAACCGGGGAAAGGCTAACTATGGCTACACCTTC. Its protein is CASSDNRGKANYGYTF.

The V and J genes are TRBV9 and TRBJ2-5; 7 bases line up with TRBD1. This CDR3 is 13 amino acids long. CDR1 is SGDLS and CDR2 is YYNGEE in the germline V gene. The junction had 4 bases not matched to a gene; V was cut back by 4 bases and J by 4 bases. CDR3 protein: CASSLRQGETQYF. The CDR3 nucleotides are TGTGCCAGCAGCTTACGACAGGGAGAGACCCAGTACTTC.